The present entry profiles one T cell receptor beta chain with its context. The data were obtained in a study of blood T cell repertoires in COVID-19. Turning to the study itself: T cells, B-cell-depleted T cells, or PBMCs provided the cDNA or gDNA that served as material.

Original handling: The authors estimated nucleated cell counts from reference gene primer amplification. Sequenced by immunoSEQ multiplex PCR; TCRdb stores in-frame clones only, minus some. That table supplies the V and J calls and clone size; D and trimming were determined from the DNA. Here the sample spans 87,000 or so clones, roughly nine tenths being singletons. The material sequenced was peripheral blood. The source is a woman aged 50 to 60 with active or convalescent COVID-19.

The CDR3 DNA reads TGTGCCAGCAGCTCACTGACAGGGGTTGATTCACCCCTCCACTTT. Encoded protein: CASSSLTGVDSPLHF. The J gene is TRBJ1-6, the V gene TRBV7-9, with 8 positions matching TRBD1. The length of the CDR3 is 15 residues. The germline CDR1 and CDR2 sequences are SEHNR and FQNEAQ (reference sequence). J was trimmed by 8 bases and V by 4 bases; bases with no gene match: 7.